The TCR beta chain under discussion was sequenced for a study of radiation and T cells in renal cell carcinoma. The CDR3 contains 15 residues. The V end lost 2 bases, the J end lost 0 bases, and 8 bases lay between the germline ends. Germline lookup yields CDR1 MNHNY and CDR2 SVGAGI (reference sequence). Profiling relied on immunoSEQ multiplex PCR, and the TCRdb table lists in-frame clones only, not all of them. There are 18,000 or so clones in the sample; about 54% occur only once, and 12% lies in the top ten. Notes on the study in general: Intratumoral heterogeneity was not captured in these roughly 0.96 g regions. Without pretreatment biopsies, baseline tumor clonotype presence was undetermined. Top tumor clonotypes rose in blood 2 weeks post-radiation, then contracted.

Treatment given: 15 Gy SBRT to primary tumor, nephrectomy 4 weeks later. Details on this clone: Its antigen is not identified.

Sequences were derived from tumor tissue, sampled from a patient whose treatment included radiotherapy and nephrectomy. The source is a man aged 50 or older with renal cell carcinoma. The chain combines TRBV6-6 with TRBJ2-1; a weak D match, TRBD2 (6 bases). In DNA form, the CDR3 reads TGTGCCAGCAGTTACGAGGGAGGCTCCTACAATGAGCAGTTCTTC. It codes for CASSYEGGSYNEQFF.